The 11 T cell receptor beta chains reported below all come from one sample, sequenced in a study of tumor and adjacent non-tumor tissue in lung cancer. RNA was extracted from bulk tissue without any cell sorting. A modified ARM-PCR protocol with three rounds of nested PCR amplified TCRbeta. TCRdb recomputed calls from the multiplex PCR reads with MiXCR, one row per CDR3 protein. The table includes 120,000 or so distinct CDR3 sequences, approximately 71% detected once. The specimen was lung tumor tissue. The receptors here all came from a young man with non-small cell lung cancer.

Concerning this clonotype: One junction end does not reproduce the germline sequence, and a read error may be involved. This chain connects TRBV6-2 or TRBV6-3 to TRBJ2-1; TRBD1 or TRBD2 may be the D gene (5 bases each). This CDR3 spans 13 amino acids. Germline V lookup: CDR1 MNHEY, CDR2 SVGEGT. As DNA, the CDR3 is TGTGCCAGCAGTTGGGACCTATACAATGAGCAGTTTTTC. Its protein product is CASSWDLYNEQFF.

A word on this clonotype: The germline gene is not matched at one end of the junction; a read error may be the cause. CDR3 DNA: TGTGCCACCAGTGATGGCAGGGGGAACACTGAAGCTTTCTTT. This sequence encodes CATSDGRGNTEAFF. This chain joins TRBV10-3 and TRBJ1-1; TRBD1 might be the D (6 bases). Looked up from germline, CDR1 is ENHRY and CDR2 is SYGVKD. There are 14 residues in the CDR3.

Comment on this clonotype: Just one base apart from a much larger clone, this may be a read error. The V and J genes are TRBV4-3 and TRBJ2-2; D is ambiguous. The CDR3 totals 16 residues. The germline CDR1 and CDR2 sequences are LGHNA and YSLEER. This CDR3 is CASNQDIGLGPGELFF. The CDR3 DNA sequence: TGCGCCAGCAACCAAGATATTGGGCTAGGCCCCGGGGAGCTGTTTTTT.

This clonotype was found many times. The V and J genes are TRBV20-1 and TRBJ1-5; D remains ambiguous. With 1 base removed from V and 2 bases from J, the gap between germline ends came to 9 bases. The CDR3 spans 14 residues. Germline loops: CDR1 DFQATT, CDR2 SNEGSKA (reference sequence). The CDR3 DNA reads as TGCAGTGCTAGAGGGAGTTCTCGCAATCAGCCCCAGCATTTT. This translates into CSARGSSRNQPQHF.

With regard to this clonotype: Possible read error: a much larger clone is one base away. This chain connects TRBV12-3 or TRBV12-4 to TRBJ1-1, with TRBD1 as a possible D gene (5 bases). CDR3 length equals 15 residues. CDR3 loop: CARSLGAGWDTEAFF. The CDR3 bases are TGTGCCAGAAGTTTAGGAGCAGGGTGGGACACTGAAGCTTTCTTT.

This clonotype was counted a few times. The junction shows a germline mismatch at one end, possibly a read error. The genes are TRBV20-1 and TRBJ2-5, with TRBD2 as a possible D gene (7 bases). CDR1 and CDR2 from the germline V gene are DFQATT and SNEGSKA (reference sequence). There are 15 residues in the CDR3. CDR3 nucleotides: TGCGGTGCTAGACATCCGCGGGGGCCCCCCGGGGCCCAGTACTTC. This encodes CGARHPRGPPGAQYF.

This clonotype has only a few counts. A single base separates this from a much larger clone, so it may be a read error. V is TRBV29-1 and J is TRBJ1-1; D is unresolved. There are 14 residues in the CDR3. Looked up from germline, CDR1 is SQVTM and CDR2 is ANQGSEA. CDR3 DNA sequence: TGCAGCATTGAATTGGAGGCCTTGGGCACTGAAGCTTTCTTT. Its protein product is CSIELEALGTEAFF. Together with reference TRBV29-1 and TRBJ1-1, the CDR3 gives the full variable domain: SAVISQKPSRDICQRGTSLTIQCQVDSQVTMMFWYRQQPGQSLTLIATANQGSEATYESGFVIDKFPISRPNLTFSTLTVSNMSPEDSSIYLCSIELEALGTEAFFGQGTRLTVV.

The chain couples TRBV11-3 to TRBJ2-1; D call uncertain. CDR1 and CDR2 from the germline V gene are SGHNT and YENEEA. The CDR3 is made up of 13 amino acids. The V and J ends lost 7 bases and 6 bases respectively, with 13 bases between them. The CDR3 spells CASNPSPRNEQFF. The CDR3 nucleotides read TGTGCCAGCAACCCCTCACCTCGCAATGAGCAGTTCTTC.

For this clonotype: Mismatch with germline at one junction end may stem from a read error. The rearrangement joins TRBV5-1 to TRBJ2-1; TRBD2 matches 9 bases. CDR3 length: 15 amino acids. The germline V gene encodes CDR1 SGHRS and CDR2 YFSETQ. CDR3 DNA sequence: TGCGCCAGCAGCTTGGGACTAGCGGACTACAATGAGCAGTTGTTC. Protein product: CASSLGLADYNEQLF.

V gene TRBV6-5 combines with J gene TRBJ2-5; D is possibly TRBD2 (6 bases). The CDR3 consists of 14 residues. Trimming cost V 6 bases and J 8 bases, with 19 bases left between them. Per germline, CDR1 MNHEY and CDR2 SVGAGI. CDR3 residues: CASSRGVHGDTQYF. CDR3 in DNA: TGTGCCAGCAGCCGCGGGGTCCACGGAGATACCCAGTACTTC.

This clonotype showed up just once. Given a much more abundant clone one base away, this may be a read error. The J gene is TRBJ1-1, the V gene TRBV20-1; D may be TRBD1 (6 bases). The CDR3 runs 13 residues. Germline CDR1 DFQATT, CDR2 SNEGSKA (reference sequence). The CDR3 protein is CSARETGSTDAFF. The CDR3 DNA follows: TGCAGTGCTAGAGAAACAGGGAGCACTGATGCTTTCTTT.